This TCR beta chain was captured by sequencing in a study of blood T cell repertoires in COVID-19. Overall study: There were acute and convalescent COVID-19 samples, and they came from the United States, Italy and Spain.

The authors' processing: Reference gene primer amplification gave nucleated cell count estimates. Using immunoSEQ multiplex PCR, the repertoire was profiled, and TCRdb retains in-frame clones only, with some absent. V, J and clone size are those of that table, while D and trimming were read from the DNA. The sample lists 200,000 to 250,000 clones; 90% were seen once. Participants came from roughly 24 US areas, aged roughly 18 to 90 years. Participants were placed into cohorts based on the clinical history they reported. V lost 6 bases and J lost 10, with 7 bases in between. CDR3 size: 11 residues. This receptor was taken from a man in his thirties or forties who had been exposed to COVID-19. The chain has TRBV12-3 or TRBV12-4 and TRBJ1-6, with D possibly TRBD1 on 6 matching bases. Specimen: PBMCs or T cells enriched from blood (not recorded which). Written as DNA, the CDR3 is TGTGCCAGCAGCAGGGGATCACCCCTCCACTTT. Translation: CASSRGSPLHF.